Listed below are T cell receptor beta chains from one sample, sequenced in a study of blood T cells in healthy people across ages. TCRdb passed the 5' RACE reads through MiXCR, listing each CDR3 protein once. The table has some 710,000 distinct CDR3 sequences, about 42% seen once; the top ten hold 15% to 20%. Source material: blood. These receptors all stem from an elderly man in good health. The CDR3 runs from the conserved cysteine through the conserved F or W. Clone size is shown for a subset of rows, as once, few, many or a class of expanded clone.

j_call: TRBJ2-2
v_call: TRBV29-1
clone_size: -
cdr3_aa: CSAPIGANTGELFF

j_call: TRBJ2-1
v_call: TRBV7-8
clone_size: -
cdr3_aa: CASSQTSSYNEQFF

j_call: TRBJ2-1
v_call: TRBV6-2/TRBV6-3
clone_size: -
cdr3_aa: CASSERRGSYNEQFF

j_call: TRBJ1-5
v_call: TRBV20-1
clone_size: few
cdr3_aa: CSAMTGGFWQPQHF

j_call: TRBJ2-3
v_call: TRBV7-2
clone_size: few
cdr3_aa: CASSLDRSRTDTQYF

j_call: TRBJ2-5
v_call: TRBV24-1
clone_size: -
cdr3_aa: CATSDLGDRRGETQYF

j_call: TRBJ2-1
v_call: TRBV5-1
clone_size: many
cdr3_aa: CASSLLAVSSYNEQFF

j_call: -
v_call: TRBV18
clone_size: -
cdr3_aa: CASSQGRQLQETQYF

j_call: TRBJ1-2
v_call: TRBV5-1
clone_size: once
cdr3_aa: CASNLGGNRDYGYTF

j_call: TRBJ2-5
v_call: TRBV5-1
clone_size: -
cdr3_aa: CASSLVAAVHNRQTYNEQYF